These T cell receptor beta chains were read from a single sample in a study of shared clonotypes between healthy human individuals. Profiled with immunoSEQ multiplex PCR; TCRdb holds only in-frame clones, not every one. Found here are nearly 750,000 clones, 72% of them singletons; the top ten hold approximately 1.8%. The sample was memory CD4+ T cells sorted from blood. The receptors shown here come from a woman between 25 and 40 years old in good health. Each CDR3 is given with its conserved first and last residue. A D gene is named only where the DNA matches it firmly. Size tells how often a clone was seen (once, few, many) or the class of an expanded clone, and some rows leave it out.

TRBJ2-3	.	TRBV5-5	.	TGTGCCAGCAGCTTCGGCACAGATACGCAGTATTTT	CASSFGTDTQYF
TRBJ2-2	TRBD1	TRBV18	.	TGTGCCAGCTCTCCGAGACAGGGGGCTGACACCGGGGAGCTGTTTTTT	CASSPRQGADTGELFF
TRBJ2-7	.	TRBV19	.	TGTGCCAGTAGTGGGACGGCGGCCTACGAGCAGTACTTC	CASSGTAAYEQYF
TRBJ2-3	TRBD2	TRBV9	.	TGTGCCGTTCGGGGGGATAGCACAGATACGCAGTATTTT	CAVRGDSTDTQYF
TRBJ2-1	.	TRBV5-4	few	TGTGCCAGCAGTTCGGACATCGGTGGTGGGTACAATGAGCAGTTCTTC	CASSSDIGGGYNEQFF
TRBJ2-2	.	TRBV30	.	TGTGCCTCCCTCTTTGGTCCCCGAGAAAACACCGGGGAGCTGTTTTTT	CASLFGPRENTGELFF
TRBJ2-2	.	TRBV28	.	TGTGCCAGCAGTTTCTATCACAACACCGGGGAGCTGTTTTTT	CASSFYHNTGELFF
TRBJ1-2	.	TRBV29-1	many	TGCAGCGTTGAGACCCCGTCACGGTATGGCTACACCTTC	CSVETPSRYGYTF
TRBJ2-2	TRBD1	TRBV5-1	.	TGCGCCAGCAGCCCTGGGGACAGGGGGTTTACCGGGGAGCTGTTTTTT	CASSPGDRGFTGELFF
TRBJ2-1	TRBD2	TRBV19	.	TGTGCCAGTAGTCCTTCTACCGGGACTAGCGGGAGCTCCTACAATGAGCAGTTCTTC	CASSPSTGTSGSSYNEQFF
TRBJ2-6	TRBD1	TRBV11-2	.	TGTGCCAGCAGCCGACAGGGGAGTGGGGCCAACGTCCTGACTTTC	CASSRQGSGANVLTF
TRBJ1-2	.	TRBV6-5	.	TGTGCCAGCCAGCCAGAAGGGGGTAGTGGCTATGGCTACACCTTC	CASQPEGGSGYGYTF
TRBJ2-2	.	TRBV10-3	.	TGTGCCACCGCTCGGGGACAGAACACCGGGGAGCTGTTTTTT	CATARGQNTGELFF
TRBJ2-3	TRBD2	TRBV6-5	many	TGTGCCAGCAGTGTAGCGGGCCGTCCGGATACGCAGTATTTT	CASSVAGRPDTQYF
TRBJ1-1	.	TRBV5-5	.	TGTGCCAGCAGCCCAACGGGAACCACAGGCGAAGCTTTCTTT	CASSPTGTTGEAFF
TRBJ2-1	.	TRBV27	.	TGTGCCAGCAGTCCCCGTGGGACTTTGTTAAATGAGCAGTTCTTC	CASSPRGTLLNEQFF
TRBJ2-7	TRBD1	TRBV6-6	.	TGTGCCACTACGAGCAGGGACAGCTCCTACGAGCAGTACTTC	CATTSRDSSYEQYF
TRBJ1-5	.	TRBV6-1	.	TGTGCCAGCAGTGAACGGCCAGTCTCTAGCAATCAGCCCCAGCATTTT	CASSERPVSSNQPQHF
TRBJ2-7	.	TRBV5-4	few	TGTGCCAGCAGCACCGCGGGCGCGCAAGTCGTTGGGCAGTACTTC	CASSTAGAQVVGQYF
TRBJ2-5	TRBD2	TRBV11-2	.	TGTGCCAGCAGCTTGACTAGCGGAGCTCAAGAGACCCAGTACTTC	CASSLTSGAQETQYF